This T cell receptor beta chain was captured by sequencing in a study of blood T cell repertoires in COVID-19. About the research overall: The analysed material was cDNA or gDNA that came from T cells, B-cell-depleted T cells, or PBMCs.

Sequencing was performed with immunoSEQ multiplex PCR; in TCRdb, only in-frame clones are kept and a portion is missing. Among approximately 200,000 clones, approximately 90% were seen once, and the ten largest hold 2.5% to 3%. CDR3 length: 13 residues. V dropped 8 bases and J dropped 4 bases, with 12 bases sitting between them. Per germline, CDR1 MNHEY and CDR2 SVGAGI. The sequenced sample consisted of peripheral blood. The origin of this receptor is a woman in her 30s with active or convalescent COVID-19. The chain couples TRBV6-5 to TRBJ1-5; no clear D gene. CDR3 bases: TGTGCCAGCCGTCGGGGAATTAATCAGCCCCAGCATTTT. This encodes CASRRGINQPQHF.